This record covers a single TCR beta chain. Antigen: not known. This sample was taken from a study of cytomegalovirus exposure and HLA in healthy donors. Findings of the study overall: Sequencing artifact likely explains a cluster of highly shared sequence variants. An analysis done earlier found most TCR beta V segments productive about 90% or about 30% of the time.

Researchers ran the PCR with 60 Vbeta and 13 Jbeta primers. Some clones are missing from TCRdb's copy, which holds only in-frame ones; the method was immunoSEQ multiplex PCR. Of more than 80,000 clones detected, just under 70% appear once; the ten largest clones hold 2.5% to 3%. The germline V gene encodes CDR1 MNHEY and CDR2 SVGAGI. Unmatched junction bases numbered 8, after V lost 7 bases and J lost 8 bases. CDR3 size: 15 residues. V is TRBV6-5 and J is TRBJ2-4, with 13 bases lining up with TRBD2. Source material: PBMCs. The source is a man over 45 in good health and CMV-seronegative. Written as DNA, the CDR3 is TGTGCCAGCACCAGGACTAGCGGGAGTGCATACATTCAGTACTTC. It specifies CASTRTSGSAYIQYF.